These 23 T cell receptor beta chains came from one sample sequenced in a study of blood T cell repertoires in COVID-19. Libraries were prepared by immunoSEQ multiplex PCR; TCRdb keeps only in-frame clonotypes and omits some of them. The sample has 150,000 or so clones, roughly 78% seen once; the top ten hold about 16%. The specimen sequenced was peripheral blood. The receptors were gathered from a human donor with acute or convalescent COVID-19. The donor label of this sample is uncertain.

The chain combines TRBV5-1 with TRBJ2-5; TRBD1 is a possible D gene (7 bases). The CDR3 is made up of 15 amino acids. Trimming removed 7 bases at V and 2 bases at J, with 18 bases between. The germline V gene encodes CDR1 SGHRS and CDR2 YFSETQ. The CDR3 coding sequence is TGCGCCAGCGGGCGACTAGGGGGACAGCAAGAGACCCAGTACTTC. Translation gives CASGRLGGQQETQYF.

As concerns this clone: One end of the junction is discordant with germline, which a read error may explain. The chain combines TRBV6-1 with TRBJ1-4; 9 nucleotides align to TRBD1. There are 16 residues in the CDR3. The V gene's germline CDR1 is MNHNS and CDR2 SASEGT. DNA of the CDR3: TGTGCCAGCAGCGAAGGGACAGGGCCGTTTAATGAAAAACTGTTTTTT. This translates into CASSEGTGPFNEKLFF.

V usage is TRBV29-1 and J usage is TRBJ1-1, with 9 nucleotides matching TRBD1. There are 15 residues in the CDR3. Germline-derived CDR1 and CDR2 are SQVTM and ANQGSEA. The J segment lost 1 base and the V segment lost 2 bases, leaving 5 bases of the junction unmatched. Written as DNA, the CDR3 is TGCAGCGTTGAAAGAGGGACAGGGCAGAACACTGAAGCTTTCTTT. Protein sequence: CSVERGTGQNTEAFF.

The chain employs TRBV7-9 and TRBJ2-1; 10 bases align to TRBD2. The trim removed 5 bases at V and 9 bases at J, leaving 13 bases unmatched. Germline V gene data show CDR1 as SEHNR and CDR2 as FQNEAQ (reference sequence). The CDR3 totals 16 residues. CDR3 loop: CASSARSGGARREQFF. CDR3 DNA sequence: TGTGCCAGCAGCGCCCGAAGCGGGGGGGCCCGGCGTGAGCAGTTCTTC.

CDR3 sequence: CASSQDAGSQGYTF. The CDR3 DNA sequence: TGTGCCAGCAGCCAAGATGCAGGGTCACAAGGCTACACCTTC. The V and J genes are TRBV3-1 (or the pseudogene TRBV3-2) and TRBJ1-2, with D maybe TRBD1 (5 bases). V lost 0 bases to trimming and J lost 8 bases, with 13 bases between them. Germline V gene data show CDR1 as LGHDT and CDR2 as YNNKEL (reference sequence). CDR3 length: 14 amino acids.

V usage is TRBV7-8 and J usage is TRBJ2-3; TRBD1 matches 9 bases. This CDR3 has 18 amino acids. In germline, CDR1 is SGHVS, CDR2 FQNEAQ. Unmatched junction bases numbered 7, after V lost 0 bases and J lost 0 bases. This chain's CDR3 is CASSLAFPGQGSTDTQYF. The CDR3 coding sequence is TGTGCCAGCAGCTTAGCGTTCCCCGGACAGGGGAGCACAGATACGCAGTATTTT.

The chain has TRBV11-2 and TRBJ2-5; D is possibly TRBD2 (6 bases). Between the trimmed V and J ends, which lost 0 bases and 7 bases, there was a span of 9 bases. The germline V gene has CDR1 SGHAT and CDR2 FQNNGV. The CDR3 spans 13 residues. CDR3 amino acids: CASSLDLGGTQYF. In DNA form, the CDR3 reads TGTGCCAGCAGCTTAGATCTGGGGGGGACCCAGTACTTC.

The chain joins TRBV18 to TRBJ1-1; D is unclear. The CDR3 totals 13 residues. CDR1 and CDR2 (germline): KGHSH, LQKENI. The V gene lost 6 bases and the J gene lost 0 bases, with 8 bases spanning the gap. DNA for the CDR3: TGTGCCAGCTCTAGTTCGTTGAACACTGAAGCTTTCTTT. It codes for CASSSSLNTEAFF.

This chain connects TRBV10-3 to TRBJ1-5; possible D gene TRBD1, 5 bases. V was cut by 11 bases and J by 4 bases, with 9 bases left in between. Germline-derived CDR1 and CDR2 are ENHRY and SYGVKD. The CDR3 has 11 residues. The CDR3 DNA reads TGTGCCGTGGGGGGAAATCAGCCCCAGCATTTT. This codes for CAVGGNQPQHF.

J is TRBJ2-6 and V is TRBV19; the D is unclear. In germline, CDR1 is LNHDA, CDR2 SQIVND (reference sequence). Trimming removed 6 bases from V and 5 bases from J, with 5 bases in between. CDR3 size: 12 residues. In DNA, the CDR3 is TGTGCCAGTAGCGTTCGGGCCAACGTCCTGACTTTC. Protein sequence: CASSVRANVLTF.

The chain joins TRBV4-3 to TRBJ1-1, with TRBD1 matching 7 bases. Germline V CDR1 and CDR2: LGHNA, YSLEER. The ends lost 0 bases at V and 6 bases at J; junction bases unmatched: 4. The length of the CDR3 is 14 residues. The DNA of the CDR3 is TGCGCCAGCAGCCAAGACGTCCAGGGGGCTGAAGCTTTCTTT. It is translated as CASSQDVQGAEAFF.

The chain carries TRBV7-2 and TRBJ1-5; D is unresolved. Trimming removed 1 base from V and 3 bases from J, with 10 bases in between. Germline CDR1 reads SGHTA; CDR2 reads FQGNSA. The CDR3 sequence is 15 residues long. CDR3 in amino acids: CASSLERGDNQPQHF. CDR3 nucleotide sequence: TGTGCCAGCAGCTTAGAGCGGGGAGACAATCAGCCCCAGCATTTT.

This chain joins TRBV3-1 (or the pseudogene TRBV3-2) and TRBJ2-3; D gene ambiguous. Germline-derived CDR1 and CDR2 are LGHDT and YNNKEL (reference sequence). This CDR3 has 14 amino acids. Between the trimmed V and J ends, which lost 1 base and 5 bases, there was a span of 10 bases. The CDR3 nucleotides are TGTGCCAGCAGCCAAGGAGGCGGAAAAGATACGCAGTATTTT. It is translated as CASSQGGGKDTQYF.

This clone was detected once. The chain uses TRBV27 and TRBJ1-3; 8 bases are a match to TRBD1. Trimming removed 6 bases from V and 9 bases from J; junction bases left unmatched: 7. This CDR3 comprises 13 residues. The germline gives CDR1 MNHEY, CDR2 SMNVEV (reference sequence). The chain's CDR3 is CASRGTGGVTIYF. CDR3 in DNA: TGTGCCAGCAGAGGGACAGGAGGAGTCACCATATATTTT.

The chain is built from TRBV7-6 and TRBJ2-7; tentative D call: TRBD2 (5 bases). V lost 0 bases and J 3 bases, leaving 12 bases between the germline ends. Germline CDR1 SGHVS, CDR2 FNYEAQ. The CDR3 extends over 15 amino acids. CDR3 bases: TGTGCCAGCAGCTTAGCCGGCCGGGGTAGCTACGAGCAGTACTTC. Translating gives CASSLAGRGSYEQYF.

The chain combines TRBV27 with TRBJ1-2; TRBD1 aligns across 11 bases. V shed 5 bases and J 7 bases; nucleotides not matched to a gene: 9. The CDR3 spans 15 residues. Germline CDR1 is MNHEY and CDR2 is SMNVEV (reference sequence). The CDR3 protein is CASSPLGQGASGYTF. Here the CDR3 DNA reads TGTGCCAGCAGTCCTCTCGGACAGGGGGCAAGTGGCTACACCTTC.

The sample holds a few counts of this clone. The chain links TRBV20-1 to TRBJ1-1; D remains ambiguous. Germline values: CDR1 DFQATT, CDR2 SNEGSKA (reference sequence). This CDR3 is 11 amino acids long. The CDR3 DNA reads TGCAGGGGCTCGGAGAACACTGAAGCTTTCTTT. This translates into CRGSENTEAFF.

This chain connects TRBV10-3 to TRBJ1-2; a possible D gene is TRBD1 (5 bases). Germline CDR1 ENHRY, CDR2 SYGVKD. The CDR3 sequence is 12 residues long. V shed 3 bases and J shed 3 bases, with 5 bases lying between them. The CDR3 sequence is CAISEGDYGYTF. The CDR3 nucleotides are TGTGCCATCAGTGAAGGGGACTATGGCTACACCTTC.

V is TRBV18 and J is TRBJ1-2, with 8 bases fitting TRBD1. The germline gives CDR1 KGHSH, CDR2 LQKENI. CDR3 size: 15 residues. The V gene end was trimmed by 1 base and the J gene end by 6 bases; junction bases not matched to a gene: 7. The CDR3 nucleotides read TGTGCCAGCTCACCACAATCCGGACAGGGCCATGGCTACACCTTC. This gives the protein CASSPQSGQGHGYTF.

As to this clone: Other DNA sequences within the sample encode an identical CDR3. The chain couples TRBV5-6 to TRBJ2-7; D perhaps matches TRBD1 (5 bases). The CDR3 spans 14 residues. Germline V gives CDR1 SGHDT, CDR2 YYEEEE. Trimming stripped 3 bases from V and 3 bases from J, with 13 bases between. The CDR3 DNA follows: TGTGCCAGCAGCTCGGCCGGCAGGGACTACGAGCAGTACTTC. Translation: CASSSAGRDYEQYF.

The count of this clone is one. V and J are TRBV7-9 and TRBJ2-2, with unresolved D. Germline CDR1 reads SEHNR; CDR2 reads FQNEAQ (reference sequence). The CDR3 consists of 14 residues. V was trimmed by 5 bases and J by 2 bases, leaving 9 bases between them. For the CDR3, the DNA is TGTGCCAGCAGCATACCAGGAAACACCGGGGAGCTGTTTTTT. It specifies CASSIPGNTGELFF.

The J gene is TRBJ2-5, the V gene TRBV6-5; TRBD1 matches at 9 bases. CDR1 and CDR2 (germline): MNHEY, SVGAGI. The trim removed 6 bases at V and 6 bases at J, leaving 8 bases unmatched. The CDR3 loop spans 14 amino acids. CDR3 DNA sequence: TGTGCCAGCAGACAAAATACAGGGGGCAAGACCCAGTACTTC. This translates into CASRQNTGGKTQYF.

V is TRBV12-3 or TRBV12-4 and J is TRBJ1-2; possibly TRBD1 for D (5 bases). V lost 3 bases and J 8 bases, leaving 10 bases between the germline ends. There are 12 residues in the CDR3. Here the CDR3 DNA reads TGTGCCAGCAGTTTCAGGGCTGCAGGCTACACCTTC. It encodes CASSFRAAGYTF.